A single sample gave rise to the 16 T cell receptor beta chains below, sequenced in a study of T cell responses to AZD1222 COVID-19 vaccine. Using immunoSEQ multiplex PCR, the repertoire was profiled, and TCRdb retains in-frame clones only, with some absent. Found here are about 130,000 clones, 80% to 95% of them singletons; the top ten hold approximately 3.1%. The material sequenced was peripheral blood, taken on day 0 of AZD1222 vaccination. Source of these receptors: an adult in good health.

The chain employs TRBV6-5 and TRBJ1-5; 7 bases align to TRBD1. V dropped 4 bases and J dropped 5; count of bases not matched to a gene: 8. CDR3 length: 15 amino acids. Germline CDR1 reads MNHEY; CDR2 reads SVGAGI. The CDR3 region is CASSSNRGGDQPQHF. DNA of the CDR3: TGTGCCAGCAGTTCGAACAGGGGCGGAGATCAGCCCCAGCATTTT.

The chain joins TRBV7-9 to TRBJ2-1; the D gene is possibly TRBD2 (6 bases). The germline V gene has CDR1 SEHNR and CDR2 FQNEAQ (reference sequence). The CDR3 covers 15 residues. V shed 5 bases and J shed 13 bases, with 24 bases lying between them. The CDR3 nucleotides are TGTGCCAGCAGCCCAGTGGGACTTCCACAAAACATTCAGTTCTTC. Amino acid sequence: CASSPVGLPQNIQFF.

The chain joins TRBV11-2 to TRBJ1-2; possibly TRBD1 for D (6 bases). Germline loops: CDR1 SGHAT, CDR2 FQNNGV. The CDR3 consists of 12 residues. Trimming shortened V by 7 bases and J by 2 bases, and 8 bases separated the two germline ends. The CDR3 nucleotides are TGTGCCAGCAAACAGGGAAACTATGGCTACACCTTC. This codes for CASKQGNYGYTF.

The chain carries TRBV7-9 and TRBJ2-1, with D perhaps given as TRBD1 or TRBD2 (5 bases each). Trimming took 5 bases from V and 9 from J, leaving 20 bases between them. This CDR3 region has 15 residues. The germline V gene has CDR1 SEHNR and CDR2 FQNEAQ (reference sequence). CDR3 amino acids: CASSRTEGPSAEQFF. The CDR3 DNA reads TGTGCCAGCAGCCGCACCGAGGGACCGAGCGCTGAGCAGTTCTTC.

The genes are TRBV6-5 and TRBJ2-1; TRBD1 might be the D (6 bases). This CDR3 is 15 amino acids long. Looked up from germline, CDR1 is MNHEY and CDR2 is SVGAGI. The ends were cut back, 5 bases at V and 0 bases at J, with 11 bases in the middle. The CDR3 spells CASSSGQSSYNEQFF. The CDR3 DNA is TGTGCCAGCAGTAGCGGACAGAGCTCCTACAATGAGCAGTTCTTC.

This rearrangement joins TRBV14 to TRBJ2-2, with TRBD2 as a possible D gene (6 bases). This CDR3 contains 15 residues. V lost 0 bases and J 7 bases, leaving 12 bases between the germline ends. Germline V gene data show CDR1 as SGHDN and CDR2 as FVKESK. The DNA of the CDR3 is TGTGCCAGCAGCCAAGACGGGAGAAGGGTCGGGGAGCTGTTTTTT. This gives the protein CASSQDGRRVGELFF.

V usage is TRBV28 and J usage is TRBJ1-2, with D uncertain. Germline values: CDR1 MDHEN, CDR2 SYDVKM. This CDR3 spans 13 amino acids. With 1 base removed from V and 4 bases from J, the gap between germline ends came to 7 bases. The CDR3 DNA reads as TGTGCCAGCAGTTTATTACAGACCTATGGCTACACCTTC. Protein product: CASSLLQTYGYTF.

The gene calls are TRBV27 and TRBJ1-1, with D unresolved. The CDR3 has 15 residues. Germline-derived CDR1 and CDR2 are MNHEY and SMNVEV (reference sequence). The V end lost 4 bases, the J end lost 0 bases, and 12 bases lay between the germline ends. Here the CDR3 DNA reads TGTGCCAGCAGTTATCGGGGTCGGATGAACACTGAAGCTTTCTTT. It specifies CASSYRGRMNTEAFF.

The genes are TRBV6-5 and TRBJ1-1; 7 bases line up with TRBD1. The CDR3 runs 14 residues. V lost 5 bases and J lost 8; bases outside the gene matches: 11. Germline CDR1 and CDR2: MNHEY and SVGAGI. This CDR3 is CASSPGPRTGEAFF. The CDR3 DNA reads TGTGCCAGCAGTCCAGGCCCACGGACAGGCGAAGCTTTCTTT.

V is TRBV5-1 and J is TRBJ2-3, with 9 bases aligning to TRBD2. The CDR3 totals 15 residues. Germline CDR1 is SGHRS and CDR2 is YFSETQ. V shed 2 bases and J 4 bases; nucleotides not matched to a gene: 5. The CDR3 loop reads CASSFAGGFPDTQYF. The DNA for the CDR3 is TGCGCCAGCAGCTTTGCGGGAGGGTTCCCAGATACGCAGTATTTT.

This rearrangement joins TRBV5-1 to TRBJ2-2; D might be TRBD2 (6 bases). Germline V gives CDR1 SGHRS, CDR2 YFSETQ. CDR3 size: 15 residues. V dropped 2 bases and J dropped 0 bases, with 8 bases sitting between them. CDR3 sequence (DNA): TGCGCCAGCAGCTTCCTAGCGTCGAACACCGGGGAGCTGTTTTTT. This translates into CASSFLASNTGELFF. The full variable domain, completed using reference TRBV5-1 and TRBJ2-2, is KAGVTQTPRYLIKTRGQQVTLSCSPISGHRSVSWYQQTPGQGLQFLFEYFSETQRNKGNFPGRFSGRQFSNSRSEMNVSTLELGDSALYLCASSFLASNTGELFFGEGSRLTVL.

The chain joins TRBV7-9 to TRBJ2-6; weak D call: TRBD1 (7 bases). The CDR3 totals 17 residues. Germline assignment: CDR1 SEHNR and CDR2 FQNEAQ (reference sequence). Trimming shortened V by 4 bases and J by 0 bases, and 13 bases separated the two germline ends. CDR3 amino acids: CASSSGGQLSGANVLTF. For the CDR3, the DNA is TGTGCCAGCAGCTCCGGGGGACAGCTCTCTGGGGCCAACGTCCTGACTTTC.

V usage is TRBV19 and J usage is TRBJ1-2; 11 bases are a match to TRBD1. With 4 bases clipped from V and 3 bases from J, the junction kept 7 bases outside the gene matches. Looked up from germline, CDR1 is LNHDA and CDR2 is SQIVND (reference sequence). CDR3 length equals 16 residues. CDR3 sequence (DNA): TGTGCCAGTAGTAAAGGACAGGGGGCGAGTTACTATGGCTACACCTTC. Amino acid sequence: CASSKGQGASYYGYTF.

The chain carries TRBV6-5 and TRBJ1-2; 8 bases line up with TRBD1. The CDR3 extends over 14 amino acids. Unmatched junction bases numbered 12, after V lost 8 bases and J lost 7 bases. CDR1 is MNHEY, CDR2 SVGAGI, per germline. In DNA, the CDR3 is TGTGCCAGCCGGCGGACAGGGAATGAGGGTGGCTACACCTTC. Residues: CASRRTGNEGGYTF.

The J gene is TRBJ2-7, the V gene TRBV9, with 10 bases fitting TRBD2. With V trimmed by 3 bases and J by 3 bases, 9 bases remained unmatched. The CDR3 covers 16 residues. From germline, CDR1 is SGDLS and CDR2 YYNGEE. The CDR3 sequence: CASSARLAGDYYEQYF. The CDR3 nucleotides read TGTGCCAGCAGCGCCAGGCTAGCGGGAGATTACTACGAGCAGTACTTC.

This clone is a singleton in its sample. The V call is TRBV3-1 (or the pseudogene TRBV3-2), the J call TRBJ1-5; D call uncertain. V lost 0 bases, J lost 6 bases, and 15 bases lay in between. The CDR3 is made up of 16 amino acids. In germline, CDR1 is LGHDT, CDR2 YNNKEL (reference sequence). The CDR3 DNA follows: TGTGCCAGCAGCCAAGATGTAGCCCCCGGAGGTCAGCCCCAGCATTTT. It yields the protein CASSQDVAPGGQPQHF.